The 14 T cell receptor beta chains presented below share a single source sample, sequenced in a study of CD8 T cells in ankylosing spondylitis. TCRdb recomputed calls from the 5' RACE reads with MiXCR, one row per CDR3 protein. This sample has approximately 200,000 distinct CDR3 sequences, with roughly 13% found just once. Sequencing input: blood, either unsorted or a sorted T cell fraction (not recorded which). The receptor set was obtained from a male donor with ankylosing spondylitis or in good health (not recorded which).

The chain carries TRBV2 and TRBJ2-5; TRBD2 aligns across 14 bases. The CDR3 is made up of 14 amino acids. Germline V lookup: CDR1 SNHLY, CDR2 FYNNEI. Losses at the gene ends were 6 bases for V and 4 bases for J; bases not matched to a gene: 1. The CDR3 DNA follows: TGTGCCAGCAGGGGACTAGCGGGAGCAGAGACCCAGTACTTC. Its protein product is CASRGLAGAETQYF.

This clonotype was observed at least ten times. The V and J genes are TRBV7-2 and TRBJ1-1; D is ambiguous. The CDR3 runs to 12 residues. The germline gives CDR1 SGHTA, CDR2 FQGNSA. Trimming shortened V by 3 bases and J by 8 bases, and 10 bases separated the two germline ends. The DNA for the CDR3 is TGTGCCAGCAGCTTCGGCCCCTTAGAAGCTTTCTTT. Amino acid sequence: CASSFGPLEAFF.

This clonotype was detected a few times. CDR3 nucleotide sequence: TGTGCCAGCAGTTCCCCTAGCGGGGAGACCCAGTACTTC. Protein: CASSSPSGETQYF. The chain carries TRBV12-3 or TRBV12-4 and TRBJ2-5; 8 bases fit TRBD2. The CDR3 extends over 13 amino acids. V was pared by 4 bases and J by 5 bases, with 3 bases of the junction left unmatched.

This clonotype showed up many times. This chain connects TRBV29-1 to TRBJ1-1; no clear D. The ends were cut back, 4 bases at V and 8 bases at J, with 14 bases in the middle. The CDR3 runs to 12 residues. CDR1 is SQVTM and CDR2 is ANQGSEA in the germline V gene. This chain's CDR3 is CSVAGQPGEAFF. CDR3 in DNA: TGCAGCGTTGCGGGCCAACCAGGAGAAGCTTTCTTT.

CDR3 in amino acids: CASSFNHNEQFF. CDR3 sequence (DNA): TGTGCCAGCAGTTTCAATCACAATGAGCAGTTCTTC. This sequence joins TRBV27 and TRBJ2-1; no clear D. Trimming took off 3 bases at V and 5 bases at J, with 5 bases between the two ends. Germline lookup yields CDR1 MNHEY and CDR2 SMNVEV (reference sequence). The CDR3 consists of 12 residues.

In DNA form, the CDR3 reads TGTGCCAGCAGCTTCCCAGGGATTGCGGACTCAACAGATACGCAGTATTTT. Protein: CASSFPGIADSTDTQYF. The chain has TRBV5-5 and TRBJ2-3; D is perhaps TRBD1 or TRBD2 (5 bases each). V lost 2 bases, J lost 3 bases, and 19 bases lay in between. The germline V gene encodes CDR1 SGHKS and CDR2 YYEKEE (reference sequence). This CDR3 is 17 amino acids long.

This clonotype occurred a few times. The gene calls are TRBV27 and TRBJ2-7; D call uncertain. Germline loops: CDR1 MNHEY, CDR2 SMNVEV (reference sequence). With 2 bases removed from V and 2 bases from J, the gap between germline ends came to 10 bases. This CDR3 has 14 amino acids. The CDR3 is CASSLTLPPYEQYF. The CDR3 DNA reads as TGTGCCAGCAGTTTAACCCTGCCCCCCTACGAGCAGTACTTC.

This clonotype occurred a few times. The gene calls are TRBV19 and TRBJ1-1; no definite D call. The CDR3 totals 17 residues. The V end was cut by 7 bases, the J end by 0 bases, with 21 bases between. The V gene's germline CDR1 is LNHDA and CDR2 SQIVND (reference sequence). The CDR3 DNA sequence: TGTGCCAGTATCCCCCTTCGTTCCGGCAGCATGAACACTGAAGCTTTCTTT. Protein: CASIPLRSGSMNTEAFF.

J is TRBJ1-2 and V is TRBV2; 10 nucleotides align to TRBD1. Trimming cost V 10 bases and J 3 bases; bases outside gene matches: 8. This CDR3 spans 14 amino acids. CDR1 SNHLY and CDR2 FYNNEI come from the germline V gene. Here the CDR3 DNA reads TGTGCCATGTCCGGGACAGGGGACGACTATGGCTACACCTTC. Protein product: CAMSGTGDDYGYTF.

This chain joins TRBV7-9 and TRBJ2-1; TRBD2 agrees at 8 bases. The trim removed 7 bases at V and 12 bases at J, leaving 8 bases unmatched. This CDR3 comprises 12 residues. Germline lookup yields CDR1 SEHNR and CDR2 FQNEAQ (reference sequence). CDR3 in DNA: TGTGCCAGCACCTTTAGCGGGGCCGGGCAGTTCTTC. Its translation: CASTFSGAGQFF.

V and J are TRBV28 and TRBJ1-2; 9 positions match TRBD1. The CDR3 sequence is 15 residues long. V gave up 2 bases and J gave up 4 bases; unmatched junction bases: 5. The germline gives CDR1 MDHEN, CDR2 SYDVKM. CDR3 sequence: CASSLRTGAAYGYTF. In nucleotides, the CDR3 is TGTGCCAGCAGTTTAAGGACAGGGGCGGCCTATGGCTACACCTTC.

The genes are TRBV20-1 and TRBJ2-1; D is possibly TRBD1 or TRBD2 (5 bases each). Trimming left V 0 bases short and J 3 bases short, with 15 bases between. CDR1 is DFQATT, CDR2 SNEGSKA, per germline (reference sequence). The length of the CDR3 is 16 residues. This CDR3 is CSARDRGAADYNEQFF. The CDR3 nucleotides are TGCAGTGCTAGAGATAGAGGGGCGGCGGACTACAATGAGCAGTTCTTC.

The table lists this clonotype with a few counts. The chain links TRBV11-2 to TRBJ2-1, with D uncertain. V lost 6 bases and J lost 5, with 5 bases in between. The germline gives CDR1 SGHAT, CDR2 FQNNGV. This CDR3 is 11 amino acids long. CDR3 region: CASRHNNEQFF. DNA of the CDR3: TGTGCCAGCAGACATAACAATGAGCAGTTCTTC.

The chain uses TRBV2 and TRBJ2-7; TRBD2 matches 9 bases. V lost 7 bases and J lost 3; bases outside the gene matches: 10. This CDR3 is built from 15 residues. In germline, CDR1 is SNHLY, CDR2 FYNNEI. CDR3 nucleotide sequence: TGTGCCAGCACCAAGACTAGCGGCCGCCACTACGAGCAGTACTTC. Translating it yields CASTKTSGRHYEQYF.